The 19 T cell receptor beta chains below were found in one sample sequenced in a study of beta chain features in type 1 diabetes. Investigators reverse transcribed all isolated RNA, so they sequenced expressed TCRB transcripts. Assay: immunoSEQ multiplex PCR; the TCRdb copy retains only in-frame clones and omits some. Found here are roughly 350,000 clones, approximately 10% of them singletons; the top ten hold about 0.015%. The sequencing input was naive CD4+ T cells from blood. The receptors stem from a woman in her thirties in good health.

This clone has more than one count but fewer than ten. The rearrangement uses TRBV29-1 and TRBJ1-5; 8 bases match TRBD1. V dropped 6 bases and J dropped 5; count of bases not matched to a gene: 6. Germline V gene sequence: CDR1 SQVTM, CDR2 ANQGSEA. CDR3 size: 13 residues. The CDR3 is CSVRTGLDQPQHF. The CDR3, as DNA: TGCAGCGTCAGGACAGGGCTTGATCAGCCCCAGCATTTT.

This clone was found a few times. This chain joins TRBV6-1 and TRBJ2-6; D call uncertain. The V gene's germline CDR1 is MNHNS and CDR2 SASEGT. The CDR3 contains 16 residues. V lost 0 bases, J lost 4 bases, and 10 bases lay in between. The CDR3 bases are TGTGCCAGCAGTGAAGCCCCTCAGGCGGGGGCCAACGTCCTGACTTTC. Encoded protein: CASSEAPQAGANVLTF.

This clone was detected only a few times. Additional DNA sequences in this sample encode the identical CDR3. The chain couples TRBV2 to TRBJ1-1, with a weak D call TRBD1 (5 bases). The CDR3 has 11 amino acids. CDR1 is SNHLY and CDR2 is FYNNEI in the germline V gene. Trimming removed 4 bases at V and 7 bases at J, with 7 bases between. The CDR3 DNA is TGTGCCAGCAGTGGACAGATTGAAGCTTTCTTT. This encodes CASSGQIEAFF.

This clone was observed a handful of times. The gene calls are TRBV7-3 and TRBJ2-7; possible D gene TRBD2, 6 bases. Germline assignment: CDR1 SGHTA and CDR2 FQGTGA. The length of the CDR3 is 14 residues. V was trimmed by 5 bases and J by 3 bases, leaving 14 bases between them. The CDR3 DNA sequence: TGTGCCAGCAGCGTTGAGGGAGGCGACTACGAGCAGTACTTC. Translating it yields CASSVEGGDYEQYF.

This clone was observed a handful of times. The V gene is TRBV6-6, the J gene TRBJ1-4; TRBD1 aligns across 9 bases. V gave up 6 bases and J gave up 4 bases; unmatched junction bases: 6. The germline V gene has CDR1 MNHNY and CDR2 SVGAGI (reference sequence). This CDR3 spans 15 amino acids. CDR3 DNA sequence: TGTGCCAGCAGCCGGGTGACAGGGGGTAATGAAAAACTGTTTTTT. Protein: CASSRVTGGNEKLFF.

This chain connects TRBV4-2 to TRBJ2-3, with 7 bases identical to TRBD1. V gave up 4 bases and J gave up 2 bases; unmatched junction bases: 6. The CDR3 has 15 amino acids. The germline gives CDR1 LGHNA, CDR2 YNFKEQ. The chain's CDR3 is CASSPPTGNTDTQYF. The CDR3 region has the DNA TGTGCCAGCAGCCCACCGACAGGGAACACAGATACGCAGTATTTT.

The chain joins TRBV19 to TRBJ1-5; the D is unclear. The CDR3 runs to 15 residues. V was clipped by 5 bases and J by 4 bases, with 15 bases between them. Germline V lookup: CDR1 LNHDA, CDR2 SQIVND (reference sequence). This CDR3 is CASSPRGRRNQPQHF. The CDR3 DNA reads TGTGCCAGTAGTCCTCGAGGGAGAAGGAATCAGCCCCAGCATTTT.

This rearrangement joins TRBV4-3 to TRBJ2-5, with D tentatively TRBD2 (5 bases). CDR1 is LGHNA and CDR2 is YSLEER in the germline V gene. CDR3 length equals 15 residues. V was trimmed by 0 bases and J by 5 bases, leaving 13 bases between them. DNA for the CDR3: TGCGCCAGCAGCCAAGATTCAGGACCGGGGGAGACCCAGTACTTC. Its translation: CASSQDSGPGETQYF.

A few counts support this clone. V gene TRBV7-2 combines with J gene TRBJ2-7; 14 positions match TRBD2. The CDR3 runs 16 residues. The germline V gene encodes CDR1 SGHTA and CDR2 FQGNSA. V lost 5 bases, J lost 1 base, and 4 bases stayed unmatched. The DNA for the CDR3 is TGTGCCAGCAGCCCAAGACTAGCGGGAGGGTCCTACGAGCAGTACTTC. Its protein product is CASSPRLAGGSYEQYF.

V and J are TRBV7-6 and TRBJ2-6; weak D call: TRBD2 (5 bases). This CDR3 has 17 amino acids. CDR1 and CDR2 from the germline V gene are SGHVS and FNYEAQ. Trimming cost V 1 base and J 2 bases, with 12 bases left between them. This CDR3 reads CASSLVSAGTGANVLTF. The CDR3 DNA sequence: TGTGCCAGCAGCTTAGTGTCGGCCGGGACTGGGGCCAACGTCCTGACTTTC.

This clone was detected a few times. The chain joins TRBV28 to TRBJ1-5, with 8 bases lining up with TRBD1. CDR1 MDHEN and CDR2 SYDVKM come from the germline V gene. This CDR3 is built from 13 residues. V shed 6 bases, J shed 6 bases, and the junction held 4 bases outside the gene matches. This chain's CDR3 is CASRPTGVQPQHF. CDR3 in DNA: TGTGCCAGCAGACCGACAGGGGTTCAGCCCCAGCATTTT.

This clone turned up a few times. This rearrangement joins TRBV7-2 to TRBJ2-7, with 12 nucleotides matching TRBD2. The CDR3 has 17 amino acids. Germline V CDR1 and CDR2: SGHTA, FQGNSA. The trim removed 2 bases at V and 2 bases at J, leaving 7 bases unmatched. The CDR3 spells CASSLFPSGREAYEQYF. The DNA of the CDR3 is TGTGCCAGCAGCTTATTCCCTAGCGGGAGGGAAGCCTACGAGCAGTACTTC.

The CDR3 here is CASSFPREKLFF. In nucleotides, the CDR3 is TGTGCCAGCAGCTTTCCCAGGGAAAAACTGTTTTTT. The chain employs TRBV7-9 and TRBJ1-4, with D uncertain. The CDR3 extends over 12 amino acids. V lost 3 bases to trimming and J lost 8 bases, with 7 bases between them. Germline V gives CDR1 SEHNR, CDR2 FQNEAQ (reference sequence).

This clone was picked up a small number of times. The chain uses TRBV14 and TRBJ2-2, with D tentatively TRBD2 (6 bases). Germline assignment: CDR1 SGHDN and CDR2 FVKESK. V was trimmed by 5 bases and J by 4 bases, leaving 17 bases between them. The CDR3 covers 16 residues. CDR3 in DNA: TGTGCCAGCAGCTCCCTAGCGACCGCTATCACCGGGGAGCTGTTTTTT. This sequence encodes CASSSLATAITGELFF.

In regard to this clone: The sample carries other DNA sequences with the same CDR3. V is TRBV30 and J is TRBJ1-1; TRBD1 is a possible D gene (5 bases). Between the trimmed V and J ends, which lost 0 bases and 4 bases, there was a span of 9 bases. The CDR3 sequence is 13 residues long. Germline V gene data show CDR1 as GTSNPN and CDR2 as SVGIG (reference sequence). The CDR3: CAWSVSGGTEAFF. The CDR3 region has the DNA TGTGCCTGGAGTGTAAGCGGGGGCACTGAAGCTTTCTTT.

This clone came up a few times. The chain uses TRBV27 and TRBJ2-1; D unclear. CDR1 MNHEY and CDR2 SMNVEV come from the germline V gene (reference sequence). This CDR3 has 14 residues. Deletions cut 6 bases from V and 6 bases from J, with 15 bases between. The CDR3 DNA reads TGTGCCAGCAGGCCCTCGCTAGGTGGCAATGAGCAGTTCTTC. This codes for CASRPSLGGNEQFF.

In its sample, this clone was seen a few times. The gene calls are TRBV7-8 and TRBJ2-1; 7 bases match TRBD1. Germline loops: CDR1 SGHVS, CDR2 FQNEAQ. The CDR3 has 15 amino acids. V gave up 5 bases and J gave up 1 base; unmatched junction bases: 5. The CDR3 region has the DNA TGTGCCAGCAGCCCGGTGACAGGGTCCTACAATGAGCAGTTCTTC. It codes for CASSPVTGSYNEQFF.

J is TRBJ2-3 and V is TRBV5-1; D is undetermined. Germline loops: CDR1 SGHRS, CDR2 YFSETQ. The CDR3 is made up of 15 amino acids. Trimming shortened V by 4 bases and J by 0 bases, and 12 bases separated the two germline ends. CDR3 nucleotides: TGCGCCAGCAGCGACGAGCGCGGTAGCACAGATACGCAGTATTTT. Protein: CASSDERGSTDTQYF.

The rearrangement joins TRBV6-6 to TRBJ1-2, with 9 bases identical to TRBD1. The germline gives CDR1 MNHNY, CDR2 SVGAGI (reference sequence). With 5 bases clipped from V and 5 bases from J, the junction kept 3 bases outside the gene matches. The CDR3 sequence is 13 residues long. The CDR3 here is CASSGGQGYGYTF. The CDR3 DNA sequence: TGTGCCAGCAGTGGTGGACAGGGGTATGGCTACACCTTC.